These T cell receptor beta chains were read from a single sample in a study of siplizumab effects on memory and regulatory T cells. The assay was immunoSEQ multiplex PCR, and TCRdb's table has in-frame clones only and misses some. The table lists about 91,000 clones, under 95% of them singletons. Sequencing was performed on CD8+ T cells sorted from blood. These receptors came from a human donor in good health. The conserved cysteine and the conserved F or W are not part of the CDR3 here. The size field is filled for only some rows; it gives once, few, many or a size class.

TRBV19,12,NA,ASSILSGRIEAF
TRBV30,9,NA,AWSVLPEAF
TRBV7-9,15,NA,ASSPGQGIPYNSPLH
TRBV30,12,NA,AWSRTGGNSPLH
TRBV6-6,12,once,ASSSLNQGIEQY
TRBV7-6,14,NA,ASSLEGTGTNTEAF
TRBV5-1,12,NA,ASSLEAGGSQQF
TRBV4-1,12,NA,ASSQDYRASEQY
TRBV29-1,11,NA,SVALAASYEQY
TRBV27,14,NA,ARTQFRKVLEEKLF
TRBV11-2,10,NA,ASSFTRETQY
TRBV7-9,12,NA,ASSLTGRKETQY
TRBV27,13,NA,ASSFGDGVNTEAF
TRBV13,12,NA,ASSPGHPWNTIY
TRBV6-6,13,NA,ASSYSVFRGQPQH
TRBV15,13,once,ATSRAQGGLYEQY
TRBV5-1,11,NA,ASSLARAYEQY
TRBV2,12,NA,ASSEAGVAGELF
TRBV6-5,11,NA,ASRSGQHTEAF
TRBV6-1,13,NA,ATRKGLAETYEQY
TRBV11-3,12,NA,ASRGAGRPYEQY
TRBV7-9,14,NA,ASSLATGGAYNEQF
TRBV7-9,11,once,ASSLGASDTQY
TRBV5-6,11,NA,ASKGQGWNEQF